One and the same sample provided the 2 T cell receptor beta chains below, sequenced in a study of blood T cell repertoires in COVID-19 (dated by TCRdb to 2018 to 2021). The library was generated by the immunoSEQ multiplex PCR assay. TCRdb took this table from immuneACCESS and kept in-frame rearrangements with V and J called. Such tables lack part of the clones; where checked against another copy, unresolved V genes explain under half of the gap, and the rest is unexplained. The sample has under 70,000 clones on record, about 91% of them singletons. The leading ten clones occupy approximately 6.8% of the sample. Sequenced material: peripheral blood. The source is an older woman with acute or convalescent COVID-19.

The chain combines TRBV4-2 with TRBJ2-7; D might be TRBD2 (5 bases). V lost 0 bases and J 6 bases, leaving 18 bases between the germline ends. Germline CDR1 LGHNA, CDR2 YNFKEQ. The CDR3 is made up of 16 amino acids. CDR3 DNA: TGTGCCAGCAGCCAAGATCGGGGAGTATCACCGACCGAGCAGTACTTC. Its protein product is CASSQDRGVSPTEQYF.

The V and J genes are TRBV20-1 and TRBJ2-1; D unresolved. The CDR3 is 11 amino acids. Germline V gene lookup returns CDR1 DFQATT and CDR2 SNEGSKA (reference sequence). Trimming left V 1 base short and J 5 bases short, with 3 bases between. The CDR3 sequence is CSARADNEQFF. The CDR3 nucleotides are TGCAGTGCTAGAGCCGACAATGAGCAGTTCTTC.